Each of the 19 T cell receptor beta chains below was sequenced from the same sample in a study of glioma-infiltrating T cells after dendritic cell vaccination. Here immunoSEQ multiplex PCR was the method, and the copy in TCRdb shows in-frame clones only, minus some. The sample carries just under 100,000 clones, approximately 80% recorded once. Sample time point: after dendritic cell vaccination, including at tumor progression/relapse. The material was blood, obtained after dendritic cell vaccination. These receptors all stem from a human donor with glioblastoma.

The chain is built from TRBV27 and TRBJ1-1; 9 bases fit TRBD1. CDR3 length: 15 residues. Germline assignment: CDR1 MNHEY and CDR2 SMNVEV (reference sequence). V lost 3 bases to trimming and J lost 6 bases; unmatched junction nucleotides: 8. The CDR3 loop is CASSFRTGVIAEAFF. The CDR3 DNA reads TGTGCCAGCAGTTTCCGGACAGGGGTCATCGCTGAAGCTTTCTTT.

In its sample, this clone was seen a few times. This rearrangement joins TRBV10-3 to TRBJ2-5; TRBD1 might be the D (6 bases). The length of the CDR3 is 16 residues. Deletions cut 2 bases from V and 0 bases from J, with 13 bases between. Germline CDR1 and CDR2: ENHRY and SYGVKD. The CDR3 DNA follows: TGTGCCATCAGTGAGCTGGCAGGGGTTCACCAAGAGACCCAGTACTTC. Its protein is CAISELAGVHQETQYF.

In nucleotides, the CDR3 is TGCGCCAGCAGCAGGTTTCAGTCGCTAGCTAACTATGGCTACACCTTC. Its translation is CASSRFQSLANYGYTF. The chain is built from TRBV4-1 and TRBJ1-2, with D hard to call. Deletions cut 5 bases from V and 0 bases from J, with 16 bases between. This CDR3 contains 16 residues. CDR1 MGHRA and CDR2 YSYEKL come from the germline V gene.

The V gene is TRBV10-3, the J gene TRBJ2-7, with 8 bases identical to TRBD2. Per the germline V gene, CDR1 is ENHRY and CDR2 is SYGVKD. This CDR3 has 17 residues. V was pared by 2 bases and J by 5 bases, with 14 bases of the junction left unmatched. CDR3 sequence reads: CAISEPRPPRGDHEQYF. CDR3 coding DNA: TGTGCCATCAGTGAGCCGCGCCCTCCGCGGGGGGACCACGAGCAGTACTTC.

The chain couples TRBV6-5 to TRBJ1-2; possibly TRBD1 for D (5 bases). CDR3 size: 13 residues. From germline, CDR1 is MNHEY and CDR2 SVGAGI. Deletions cut 7 bases from V and 5 bases from J, with 14 bases between. The CDR3 spells CASTSRAKYGYTF. The DNA of the CDR3 is TGTGCCAGCACCAGCAGGGCCAAATATGGCTACACCTTC.

The V gene is TRBV19, the J gene TRBJ2-5; D may be TRBD1 (5 bases). The CDR3 spans 15 residues. Germline V gene data show CDR1 as LNHDA and CDR2 as SQIVND (reference sequence). Trimming removed 5 bases from V and 1 base from J, with 14 bases in between. The CDR3 DNA sequence: TGTGCCAGTAGTGCCAATGGCAGGGCCCAAGAGACCCAGTACTTC. Translated, it gives CASSANGRAQETQYF.

This clone appeared once. This rearrangement joins TRBV2 to TRBJ1-2; D gene unclear. There are 13 residues in the CDR3. Per the germline V gene, CDR1 is SNHLY and CDR2 is FYNNEI. V lost 6 bases and J lost 0, with 8 bases in between. CDR3 sequence: CASSGEANYGYTF. CDR3 DNA: TGTGCCAGCAGCGGGGAAGCTAACTATGGCTACACCTTC.

The chain uses TRBV7-6 and TRBJ1-1; D remains unclear. The CDR3 consists of 13 residues. CDR1 SGHVS and CDR2 FNYEAQ come from the germline V gene. Trimming took 3 bases from V and 3 from J, leaving 8 bases between them. CDR3 nucleotide sequence: TGTGCCAGCAGCTTGGGCCTCGACACTGAAGCTTTCTTT. This sequence encodes CASSLGLDTEAFF.

V gene TRBV19 combines with J gene TRBJ1-6, with unresolved D. Looked up from germline, CDR1 is LNHDA and CDR2 is SQIVND (reference sequence). V was clipped by 1 base and J by 9 bases, with 10 bases between them. CDR3 length equals 14 residues. The CDR3, as DNA: TGTGCCAGTAGTATAGCCCCTGCCGGTTCACCCCTCCACTTT. Translated: CASSIAPAGSPLHF.

The J gene is TRBJ2-5, the V gene TRBV7-2, with D uncertain. Trimming left V 5 bases short and J 2 bases short, with 12 bases between. Germline CDR1 reads SGHTA; CDR2 reads FQGNSA. There are 14 residues in the CDR3. The chain's CDR3 is CASSPHLVQETQYF. CDR3 DNA sequence: TGTGCCAGCAGCCCCCACTTGGTGCAAGAGACCCAGTACTTC.

This clone is a singleton in its sample. The V call is TRBV28, the J call TRBJ2-7; 7 bases line up with TRBD2. Germline V gene sequence: CDR1 MDHEN, CDR2 SYDVKM. This CDR3 has 17 residues. J lost 0 bases, V lost 7 bases, and 15 bases had no gene match. Here the CDR3 DNA reads TGTGCCAGCACCGGACCCCCTTTTCCTAGCGGCTCCTACGAGCAGTACTTC. Translated, it gives CASTGPPFPSGSYEQYF.

The chain joins TRBV7-3 to TRBJ2-1; a weak D match, TRBD1 (5 bases). Germline V lookup: CDR1 SGHTA, CDR2 FQGTGA. The CDR3 is 15 amino acids. V lost 4 bases, J lost 0 bases, and 10 bases lay in between. The CDR3 reads CASSSQQGSYNEQFF. The CDR3, as DNA: TGTGCCAGCAGCTCCCAGCAGGGCTCCTACAATGAGCAGTTCTTC.

The chain couples TRBV7-3 to TRBJ2-1; D is ambiguous. The CDR3 is 15 amino acids. The V gene lost 4 bases and the J gene lost 0 bases, with 10 bases spanning the gap. The germline CDR1 and CDR2 sequences are SGHTA and FQGTGA. CDR3 in amino acids: CASSSVHSSYNEQFF. The CDR3 DNA is TGTGCCAGCAGCTCGGTCCATAGCTCCTACAATGAGCAGTTCTTC.

The V call is TRBV30, the J call TRBJ1-2, with TRBD1 identical over 7 bases. The CDR3 is made up of 13 amino acids. Germline CDR1 is GTSNPN and CDR2 is SVGIG (reference sequence). Losses at the gene ends were 3 bases for V and 10 bases for J; bases not matched to a gene: 11. Written as DNA, the CDR3 is TGTGCCTGGAGGGCAGCTTCGACAGGGTTCTACACCTTC. Amino acids: CAWRAASTGFYTF.

J is TRBJ1-2 and V is TRBV10-3; D remains unclear. The CDR3 has 12 amino acids. V was trimmed by 0 bases and J by 5 bases, leaving 4 bases between them. Germline V lookup: CDR1 ENHRY, CDR2 SYGVKD. The CDR3 here is CAISESAYGYTF. As DNA, the CDR3 is TGTGCCATCAGTGAGTCCGCGTATGGCTACACCTTC.

The table lists this clone with a few counts. This chain links TRBV6-5 with TRBJ1-3; D ambiguous. CDR3 length: 14 amino acids. The V end was cut by 7 bases, the J end by 0 bases, with 10 bases between. Germline V gene data show CDR1 as MNHEY and CDR2 as SVGAGI. The CDR3, as DNA: TGTGCCAGCACCGCACACAACTCTGGAAACACCATATATTTT. This sequence encodes CASTAHNSGNTIYF.

A few counts support this clone. CDR3 sequence: CASSLTTGTAISYEQYF. CDR3 DNA: TGTGCCAGCAGCTTGACCACCGGGACAGCGATCTCCTACGAGCAGTACTTC. The chain uses TRBV5-8 and TRBJ2-7; TRBD1 matches 7 bases. Trimming at V came to 1 base and at J to 0 bases, leaving 10 bases not matched to a gene. Germline V gives CDR1 SGHTS, CDR2 YDEGEE. The CDR3 runs to 17 residues.

This clone was seen a few times. V gene TRBV6-1 combines with J gene TRBJ2-2; 11 bases agree with TRBD2. Germline CDR1 MNHNS, CDR2 SASEGT. V was pared by 6 bases and J by 3 bases, with 3 bases of the junction left unmatched. This CDR3 is 15 amino acids long. The CDR3 loop is CASRKTSGDTGELFF. In DNA form, the CDR3 reads TGTGCCAGCAGGAAGACTAGCGGGGACACCGGGGAGCTGTTTTTT.

CDR3 sequence: CASSLLSRTYEQFF. The CDR3, as DNA: TGTGCCAGCAGTTTATTGAGTAGGACTTATGAGCAGTTCTTC. The rearrangement links TRBV27 to TRBJ2-1, with a tentative D call TRBD2 (5 bases). Germline CDR1 and CDR2: MNHEY and SMNVEV (reference sequence). The V end was cut by 1 base, the J end by 8 bases, with 12 bases between. The CDR3 spans 14 residues.